These 25 T cell receptor beta chains share one sample of origin, sequenced in a study of T cell changes during pregnancy in multiple sclerosis. Generated by immunoSEQ multiplex PCR, the TCRdb table keeps only in-frame clones and is missing some. There are about 51,000 clones in the sample; 93% occur only once, and 1.5% to 2% lies in the top ten. The sample was peripheral blood, taken in the second trimester of pregnancy. The receptor set was obtained from a female donor with multiple sclerosis, enrolled in a pregnancy study.

The rearrangement links TRBV29-1 to TRBJ1-1; TRBD1 aligns across 12 bases. Germline assignment: CDR1 SQVTM and CDR2 ANQGSEA. There are 15 residues in the CDR3. The trim removed 6 bases at V and 4 bases at J, leaving 9 bases unmatched. The CDR3 region is CSVTGTGGATTEAFF. The CDR3 DNA sequence: TGCAGCGTAACCGGGACAGGGGGCGCGACCACTGAAGCTTTCTTT.

The rearrangement joins TRBV6-5 to TRBJ2-7, with 12 bases identical to TRBD2. Germline CDR1 reads MNHEY; CDR2 reads SVGAGI. The CDR3 runs 16 residues. Trimming removed 2 bases from V and 2 bases from J; junction bases left unmatched: 4. The CDR3 loop reads CASSYRTSGKTYEQYF. CDR3 bases: TGTGCCAGCAGTTACAGGACTAGCGGGAAGACCTACGAGCAGTACTTC.

This rearrangement joins TRBV5-1 to TRBJ1-4; TRBD1 matches 7 bases. After removal of 4 bases from V and 0 bases from J, the junction contained 6 bases not matched to a gene. The CDR3 runs to 16 residues. Germline V lookup: CDR1 SGHRS, CDR2 YFSETQ. For the CDR3, the DNA is TGCGCCAGCAGCGAGGACAGGTTCGCAACTAATGAAAAACTGTTTTTT. This codes for CASSEDRFATNEKLFF.

The DNA for the CDR3 is TGTGCCAGCAGTTTGAGGGGGGCGGGAGGGCCCCCCAAAAACATTCAGTACTTC. Residues: CASSLRGAGGPPKNIQYF. The chain links TRBV28 to TRBJ2-4, with 9 bases that match TRBD2. The V gene end was trimmed by 3 bases and the J gene end by 2 bases; junction bases not matched to a gene: 11. The length of the CDR3 is 18 residues. The germline V gene has CDR1 MDHEN and CDR2 SYDVKM. Full variable domain (rest looked up from reference TRBV28 and TRBJ2-4): DVKVTQSSRYLVKRTGEKVFLECVQDMDHENMFWYRQDPGLGLRLIYFSYDVKMKEKGDIPEGYSVSREKKERFSLILESASTNQTSMYLCASSLRGAGGPPKNIQYFGAGTRLSVL.

Note on this clone: The junction and the germline gene differ at one end; a read error may be behind it. As DNA, the CDR3 is TGTGCTAGCAGCTTAAGCGGGACAGGGGGTGAGACCCAGTACTTC. Amino acid sequence: CASSLSGTGGETQYF. The rearrangement uses TRBV7-7 and TRBJ2-5; 11 nucleotides match TRBD1. Germline-derived CDR1 and CDR2 are SSHAT and FNYEAQ (reference sequence). This CDR3 spans 15 amino acids.

The genes are TRBV4-3 and TRBJ2-5; TRBD2 matches at 7 bases. The end of the DNA aligns better with TRBJ2-7, so the J call may be wrong. The CDR3 covers 15 residues. In germline, CDR1 is LGHNA, CDR2 YSLEER. The CDR3 loop is CASSQALASSYEQYF. The CDR3 DNA is TGCGCCAGCAGCCAAGCACTAGCGTCCTCCTACGAGCAGTACTTC.

In this sample, this clone turned up once. The rearrangement uses TRBV9 and TRBJ2-3, with D perhaps TRBD1 (5 bases). V lost 3 bases and J 8 bases, leaving 16 bases between the germline ends. This CDR3 contains 14 residues. Germline CDR1 SGDLS, CDR2 YYNGEE. This CDR3 is CASSDTGMSSTQYF. CDR3 DNA sequence: TGTGCCAGCAGCGATACAGGAATGTCGAGTACGCAGTATTTT.

The rearrangement joins TRBV7-9 to TRBJ2-3, with D unclear. CDR1 and CDR2 (germline): SEHNR, FQNEAQ (reference sequence). This CDR3 spans 13 amino acids. V lost 1 base and J 4 bases, leaving 6 bases between the germline ends. CDR3 in amino acids: CASSLVFPDTQYF. CDR3 nucleotides: TGTGCCAGCAGCTTAGTATTCCCAGATACGCAGTATTTT.

This sequence joins TRBV6-5 and TRBJ1-1; 7 nucleotides align to TRBD1. Germline V gene data show CDR1 as MNHEY and CDR2 as SVGAGI. The CDR3 has 15 amino acids. The trim removed 0 bases at V and 2 bases at J, leaving 3 bases unmatched. DNA of the CDR3: TGTGCCAGCAGTTACTCGAACAGGGGAAACACTGAAGCTTTCTTT. It translates to CASSYSNRGNTEAFF.

The chain uses TRBV27 and TRBJ2-3, with 11 nucleotides matching TRBD2. The V and J ends lost 5 bases and 5 bases, in that order; junction bases with no gene match: 12. CDR3 length: 17 amino acids. CDR1 and CDR2 from the germline V gene are MNHEY and SMNVEV (reference sequence). The CDR3 coding sequence is TGTGCCAGCAGTCCCCCTTCACTAGCGGGAGTTGTAGATACGCAGTATTTT. It encodes CASSPPSLAGVVDTQYF.

The chain is built from TRBV6-5 and TRBJ2-7, with 8 bases fitting TRBD2. After removal of 4 bases from V and 3 bases from J, the junction contained 11 bases not matched to a gene. The CDR3 runs to 16 residues. Germline V CDR1 and CDR2: MNHEY, SVGAGI. In DNA, the CDR3 is TGTGCCAGCAGTTCCCGGGGGGGGCTGAAGATCTACGAGCAGTACTTC. Translating gives CASSSRGGLKIYEQYF.

The chain has TRBV9 and TRBJ2-7; 10 bases line up with TRBD2. Germline V gene lookup returns CDR1 SGDLS and CDR2 YYNGEE. CDR3 length: 18 residues. The junction had 13 bases not matched to a gene; V was cut back by 2 bases and J by 2 bases. The CDR3 nucleotides are TGTGCCAGCAGCGTGGGCTGGGCAGCCAGCGGGAGGGCCTACGAGCAGTACTTC. Protein: CASSVGWAASGRAYEQYF.

This chain uses TRBV27 with TRBJ1-2, with D maybe TRBD1 (5 bases). The CDR3 is 12 residues long. CDR1 is MNHEY and CDR2 is SMNVEV in the germline V gene (reference sequence). Trimming stripped 5 bases from V and 4 bases from J, with 8 bases between. CDR3 protein: CASSPGSYGYTF. The CDR3 bases are TGTGCCAGCAGTCCAGGGTCCTATGGCTACACCTTC.

The chain couples TRBV7-9 to TRBJ2-5; weak D call: TRBD2 (6 bases). Trimming took off 3 bases at V and 4 bases at J, with 6 bases between the two ends. CDR3 length equals 12 residues. Germline V CDR1 and CDR2: SEHNR, FQNEAQ (reference sequence). This CDR3 is CASSFGRETQYF. The CDR3 DNA reads as TGTGCCAGCAGCTTCGGGAGAGAGACCCAGTACTTC. The full variable domain, its missing parts supplied by reference TRBV7-9 and TRBJ2-5, is DTGVSQNPRHKITKRGQNVTFRCDPISEHNRLYWYRQTLGQGPEFLTYFQNEAQLEKSRLLSDRFSAERPKGSFSTLEIQRTEQGDSAMYLCASSFGRETQYFGPGTRLLVL.

This rearrangement joins TRBV19 to TRBJ2-1, with D maybe TRBD2 (5 bases). The V gene lost 6 bases and the J gene lost 8 bases, with 11 bases spanning the gap. The germline gives CDR1 LNHDA, CDR2 SQIVND (reference sequence). CDR3 length equals 12 residues. CDR3 region: CASRRAGDEQFF. The CDR3 DNA reads TGTGCCAGTAGAAGGGCCGGGGATGAGCAGTTCTTC.

This clone occurred a few times. J is TRBJ2-1 and V is TRBV19; D is perhaps TRBD2 (6 bases). Germline CDR1 LNHDA, CDR2 SQIVND (reference sequence). This CDR3 region has 11 residues. Trimming cost V 5 bases and J 8 bases, with 7 bases left between them. CDR3 sequence (DNA): TGTGCCAGTAGTCGGGGGTATGAGCAGTTCTTC. Translation gives CASSRGYEQFF.

The chain recombines TRBV7-2 with TRBJ2-1, with D maybe TRBD2 (5 bases). The CDR3 contains 14 residues. Trimming cost V 7 bases and J 2 bases, with 12 bases left between them. Germline loops: CDR1 SGHTA, CDR2 FQGNSA. CDR3 nucleotide sequence: TGTGCCAGCACCTTCGAACTAGCCTACAATGAGCAGTTCTTC. Translation gives CASTFELAYNEQFF.

The chain links TRBV2 to TRBJ2-7; D uncertain. The V end was cut by 8 bases, the J end by 3 bases, with 17 bases between. The CDR3 covers 14 residues. CDR1 and CDR2 from the germline V gene are SNHLY and FYNNEI. CDR3 DNA: TGTGCCAGCCGGGTTCTATCAGAGCTCTACGAGCAGTACTTC. This sequence encodes CASRVLSELYEQYF.

V is TRBV11-2 and J is TRBJ2-3, with TRBD2 matching over 9 bases. CDR1 is SGHAT and CDR2 is FQNNGV in the germline V gene. V was pared by 5 bases and J by 2 bases, with 11 bases of the junction left unmatched. The CDR3 runs 17 residues. The CDR3 region is CASSPPGSGRLTDTQYF. CDR3 DNA: TGTGCCAGCAGCCCCCCAGGGAGCGGGAGGCTCACAGATACGCAGTATTTT.

This rearrangement joins TRBV11-1 to TRBJ2-3; D is ambiguous. V lost 5 bases and J lost 9, with 12 bases in between. Per the germline V gene, CDR1 is SGHAT and CDR2 is FQDESV (reference sequence). CDR3 length: 12 residues. The CDR3 DNA reads TGTGCCAGCAGCCAAGGTTGGAGCACGCAGTATTTT. It is translated as CASSQGWSTQYF.

The CDR3 region has the DNA TGTGCCAGCAGTGACTCCGATACTAGCGGGAAGGAGCAGTTCTTC. Residues: CASSDSDTSGKEQFF. The chain recombines TRBV6-4 with TRBJ2-1, with 10 nucleotides matching TRBD2. Germline V gene sequence: CDR1 MRHNA, CDR2 SNTAGT. V lost 0 bases and J lost 10; bases outside the gene matches: 6. The CDR3 contains 15 residues.

This rearrangement joins TRBV4-2 to TRBJ2-3, with 8 bases that match TRBD2. Germline loops: CDR1 LGHNA, CDR2 YNFKEQ. CDR3 length equals 15 residues. Germline trimming cut 2 bases from V and 2 bases from J; bases unmatched to any gene: 3. In DNA, the CDR3 is TGTGCCAGCAGCCAAACTAGCGGTTTCACAGATACGCAGTATTTT. Translating it yields CASSQTSGFTDTQYF.

The chain uses TRBV28 and TRBJ2-1, with 7 bases aligning to TRBD1. The germline gives CDR1 MDHEN, CDR2 SYDVKM. Trimming at V came to 5 bases and at J to 4 bases, leaving 11 bases not matched to a gene. This CDR3 has 16 residues. CDR3 region: CASSARIKQGYNEQFF. The CDR3 DNA follows: TGTGCCAGCAGTGCTAGAATTAAACAGGGGTACAATGAGCAGTTCTTC.

The V call is TRBV5-1, the J call TRBJ2-2; D unresolved. Deletions cut 4 bases from V and 1 base from J, with 17 bases between. Germline CDR1 is SGHRS and CDR2 is YFSETQ. This CDR3 has 17 residues. This chain's CDR3 is CASSPVVVGLNTGELFF. The CDR3 region has the DNA TGCGCCAGCAGCCCTGTTGTTGTCGGGTTGAACACCGGGGAGCTGTTTTTT.

V and J are TRBV6-5 and TRBJ1-2, with 12 nucleotides matching TRBD1. V was pared by 5 bases and J by 4 bases, with 5 bases of the junction left unmatched. Germline V gene sequence: CDR1 MNHEY, CDR2 SVGAGI. The CDR3 covers 15 residues. The CDR3 is CASSQGTGGRYGYTF. The CDR3 nucleotides read TGTGCCAGCAGTCAAGGGACAGGGGGCCGCTATGGCTACACCTTC.